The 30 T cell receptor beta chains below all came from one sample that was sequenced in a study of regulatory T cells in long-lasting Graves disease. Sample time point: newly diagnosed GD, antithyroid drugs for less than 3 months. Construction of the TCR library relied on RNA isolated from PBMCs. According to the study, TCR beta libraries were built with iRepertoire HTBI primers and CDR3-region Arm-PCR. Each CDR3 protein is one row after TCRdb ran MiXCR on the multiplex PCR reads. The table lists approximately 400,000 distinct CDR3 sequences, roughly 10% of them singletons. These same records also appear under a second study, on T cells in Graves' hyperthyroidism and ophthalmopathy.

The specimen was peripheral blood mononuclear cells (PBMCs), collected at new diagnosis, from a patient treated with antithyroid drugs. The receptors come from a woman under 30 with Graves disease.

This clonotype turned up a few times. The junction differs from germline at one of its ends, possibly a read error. CDR3 DNA sequence: TGTGCCAGCAGCTGGGTTTCAGACAATCAGGCCCAGCATTTT. Its translation: CASSWVSDNQAQHF. V gene TRBV7-2 combines with J gene TRBJ1-5; D unclear. The germline V gene encodes CDR1 SGHTA and CDR2 FQGNSA. The CDR3 runs to 14 residues.

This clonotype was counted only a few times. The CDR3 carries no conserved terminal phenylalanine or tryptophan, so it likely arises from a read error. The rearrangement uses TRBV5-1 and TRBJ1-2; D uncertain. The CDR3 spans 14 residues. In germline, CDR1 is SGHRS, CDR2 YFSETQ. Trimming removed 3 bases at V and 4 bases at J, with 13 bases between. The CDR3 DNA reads TGCGCCAGCAGCTACGATGACGTTTTCTATGGCTACACCCTC. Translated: CASSYDDVFYGYTL.

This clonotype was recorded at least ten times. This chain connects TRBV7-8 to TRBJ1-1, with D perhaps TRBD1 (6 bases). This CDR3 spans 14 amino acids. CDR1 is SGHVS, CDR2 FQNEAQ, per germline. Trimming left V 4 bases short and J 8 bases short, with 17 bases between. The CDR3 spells CASSSLSQGLEAFF. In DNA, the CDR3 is TGTGCCAGCAGCTCCCTGTCACAGGGTCTCGAAGCTTTCTTT.

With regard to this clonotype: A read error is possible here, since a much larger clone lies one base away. The CDR3 DNA reads TGTGCCGGCAGCGCCAGCTCCGTGGAAGATACGCAGTATTTT. It yields the protein CAGSASSVEDTQYF. The chain carries TRBV7-9 and TRBJ2-3, with no clear D. In germline, CDR1 is SEHNR, CDR2 FQNEAQ (reference sequence). The CDR3 spans 14 residues.

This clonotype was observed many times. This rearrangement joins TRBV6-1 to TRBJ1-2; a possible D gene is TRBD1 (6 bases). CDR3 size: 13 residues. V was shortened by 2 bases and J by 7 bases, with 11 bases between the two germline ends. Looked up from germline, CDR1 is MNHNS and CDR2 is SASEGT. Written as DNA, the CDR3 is TGTGCCAGCAGTGAAACACAGGGAGGTGGCTACACCTTC. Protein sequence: CASSETQGGGYTF.

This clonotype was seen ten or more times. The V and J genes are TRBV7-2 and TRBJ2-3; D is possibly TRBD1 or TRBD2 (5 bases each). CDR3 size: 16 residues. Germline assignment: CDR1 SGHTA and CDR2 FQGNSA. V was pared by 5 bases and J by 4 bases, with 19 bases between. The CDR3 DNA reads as TGTGCCAGCAGCCCATACGGGACCACCGTGGCAGATACGCAGTATTTT. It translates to CASSPYGTTVADTQYF. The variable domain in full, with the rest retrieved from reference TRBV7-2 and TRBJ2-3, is GAGVSQSPSNKVTEKGKDVELRCDPISGHTALYWYRQSLGQGLEFLIYFQGNSAPDKSGLPSDRFSAERTGGSVSTLTIQRTQQEDSAVYLCASSPYGTTVADTQYFGPGTRLTVL.

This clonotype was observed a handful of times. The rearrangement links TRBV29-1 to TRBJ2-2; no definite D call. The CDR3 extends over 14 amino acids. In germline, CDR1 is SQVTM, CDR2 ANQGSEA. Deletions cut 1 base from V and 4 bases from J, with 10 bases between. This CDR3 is CSVEGALSTGELFF. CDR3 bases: TGCAGCGTTGAAGGGGCTCTAAGCACCGGGGAGCTGTTTTTT.

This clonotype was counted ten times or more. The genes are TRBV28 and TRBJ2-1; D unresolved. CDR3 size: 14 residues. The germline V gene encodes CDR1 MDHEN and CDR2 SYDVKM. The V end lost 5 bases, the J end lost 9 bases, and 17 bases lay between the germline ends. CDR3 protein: CASSRLAHIGEQFF. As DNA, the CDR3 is TGTGCCAGCAGTCGTTTAGCCCACATCGGTGAGCAGTTCTTC.

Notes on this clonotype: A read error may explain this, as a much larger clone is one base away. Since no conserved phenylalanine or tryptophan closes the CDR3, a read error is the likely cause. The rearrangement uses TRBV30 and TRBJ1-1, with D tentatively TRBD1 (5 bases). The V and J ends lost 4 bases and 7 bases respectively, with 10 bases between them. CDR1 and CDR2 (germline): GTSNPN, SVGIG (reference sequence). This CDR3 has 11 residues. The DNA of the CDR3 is TGTGCCTGGAACCGGGACCGTGAAGCTTTCTCT. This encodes CAWNRDREAFS.

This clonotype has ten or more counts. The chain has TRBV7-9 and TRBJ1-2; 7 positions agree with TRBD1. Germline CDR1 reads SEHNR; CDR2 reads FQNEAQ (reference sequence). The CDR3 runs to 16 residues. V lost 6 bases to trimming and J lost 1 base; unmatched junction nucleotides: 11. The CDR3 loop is CASSQAWDSFNYGYTF. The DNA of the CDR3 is TGTGCCAGCAGTCAAGCCTGGGACAGCTTTAACTATGGCTACACCTTC. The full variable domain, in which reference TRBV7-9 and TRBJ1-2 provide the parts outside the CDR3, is DTGVSQNPRHKITKRGQNVTFRCDPISEHNRLYWYRQTLGQGPEFLTYFQNEAQLEKSRLLSDRFSAERPKGSFSTLEIQRTEQGDSAMYLCASSQAWDSFNYGYTFGSGTRLTVV.

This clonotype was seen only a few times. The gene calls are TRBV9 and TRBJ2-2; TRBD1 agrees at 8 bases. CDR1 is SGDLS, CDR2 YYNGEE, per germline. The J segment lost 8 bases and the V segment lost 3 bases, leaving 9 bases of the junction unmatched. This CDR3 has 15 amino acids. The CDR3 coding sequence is TGTGCCAGCAGCGAGTACGACAGGGGCGTAGGGGAGCTGTTTTTT. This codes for CASSEYDRGVGELFF.

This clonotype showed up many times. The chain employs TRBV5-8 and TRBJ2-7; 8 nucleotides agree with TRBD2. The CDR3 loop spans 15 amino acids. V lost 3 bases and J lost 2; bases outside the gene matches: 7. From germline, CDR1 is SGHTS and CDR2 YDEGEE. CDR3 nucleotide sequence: TGTGCCAGCAGCTACGGGATAGCGGGAACCTACGAGCAGTACTTC. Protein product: CASSYGIAGTYEQYF.

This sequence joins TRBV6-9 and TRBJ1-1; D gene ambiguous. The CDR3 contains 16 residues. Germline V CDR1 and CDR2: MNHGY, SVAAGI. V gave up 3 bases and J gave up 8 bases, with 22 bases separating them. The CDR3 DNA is TGTGCCAGCAGTTACTCCTCGTCAGCTACCCATATGGAAGCTTTCTTT. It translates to CASSYSSSATHMEAFF.

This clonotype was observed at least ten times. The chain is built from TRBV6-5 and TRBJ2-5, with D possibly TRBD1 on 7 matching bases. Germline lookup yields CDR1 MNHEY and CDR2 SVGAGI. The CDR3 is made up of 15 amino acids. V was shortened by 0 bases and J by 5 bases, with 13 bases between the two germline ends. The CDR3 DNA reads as TGTGCCAGCAGTTACTCGAGCGGAGGGGGCGAGACCCAGTACTTC. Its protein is CASSYSSGGGETQYF.

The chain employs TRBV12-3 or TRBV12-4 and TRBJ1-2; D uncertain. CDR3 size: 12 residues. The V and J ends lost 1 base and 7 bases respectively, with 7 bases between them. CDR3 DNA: TGTGCCAGCAGTTTAGTCCGGTGTGGCTACACCTTC. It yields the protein CASSLVRCGYTF.

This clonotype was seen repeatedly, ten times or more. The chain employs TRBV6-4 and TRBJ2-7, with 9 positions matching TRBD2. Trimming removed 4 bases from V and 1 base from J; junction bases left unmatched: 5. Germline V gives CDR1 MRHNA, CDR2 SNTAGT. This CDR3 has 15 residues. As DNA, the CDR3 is TGTGCCAGCAGTGTCGGAGCGGGAGGATCCTACGAGCAGTACTTC. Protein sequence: CASSVGAGGSYEQYF.

The CDR3 loop reads CASINPRGLAFNTGELFF. CDR3 sequence (DNA): TGTGCCAGCATCAACCCCCGGGGACTAGCGTTTAACACCGGGGAGCTGTTTTTT. V is TRBV6-2 or TRBV6-3 and J is TRBJ2-2; 10 bases are shared with TRBD2. Germline V gene data show CDR1 as MNHEY and CDR2 as SVGEGT. The J segment lost 2 bases and the V segment lost 7 bases, leaving 13 bases of the junction unmatched. The CDR3 is 18 amino acids.

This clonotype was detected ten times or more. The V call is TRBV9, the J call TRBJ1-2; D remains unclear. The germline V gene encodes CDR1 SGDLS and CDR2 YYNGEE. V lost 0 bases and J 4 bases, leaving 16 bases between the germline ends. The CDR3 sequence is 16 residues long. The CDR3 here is CASSVGTELSLYGYTF. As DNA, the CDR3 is TGTGCCAGCAGCGTAGGGACGGAATTGTCCCTCTATGGCTACACCTTC. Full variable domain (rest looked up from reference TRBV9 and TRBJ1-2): DSGVTQTPKHLITATGQRVTLRCSPRSGDLSVYWYQQSLDQGLQFLIQYYNGEERAKGNILERFSAQQFPDLHSELNLSSLELGDSALYFCASSVGTELSLYGYTFGSGTRLTVV.

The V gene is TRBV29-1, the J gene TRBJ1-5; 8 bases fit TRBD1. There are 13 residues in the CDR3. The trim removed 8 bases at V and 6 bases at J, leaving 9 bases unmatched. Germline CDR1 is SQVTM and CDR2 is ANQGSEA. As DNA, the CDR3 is TGCAGCATCACTCAGGGGGCCGGTCAGCCCCAGCATTTT. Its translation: CSITQGAGQPQHF.

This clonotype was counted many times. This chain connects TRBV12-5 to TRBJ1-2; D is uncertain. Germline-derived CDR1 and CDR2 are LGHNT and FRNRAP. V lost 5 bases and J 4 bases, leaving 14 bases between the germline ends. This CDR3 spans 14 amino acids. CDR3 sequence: CASGPRAETYGYTF. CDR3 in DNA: TGTGCTAGTGGTCCGCGGGCAGAGACCTATGGCTACACCTTC.

The chain's CDR3 is CASSQAAVSTEAFF. DNA of the CDR3: TGCGCCAGCAGCCAAGCTGCAGTGAGCACTGAAGCTTTCTTT. The V call is TRBV4-3, the J call TRBJ1-1; no firm D call. Germline CDR1 and CDR2: LGHNA and YSLEER. This CDR3 contains 14 residues. V was shortened by 1 base and J by 4 bases, with 10 bases between the two germline ends.

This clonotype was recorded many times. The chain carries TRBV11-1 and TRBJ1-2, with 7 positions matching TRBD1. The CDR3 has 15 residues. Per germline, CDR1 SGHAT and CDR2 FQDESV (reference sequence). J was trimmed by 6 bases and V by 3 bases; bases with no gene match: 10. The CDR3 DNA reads TGTGCCAGCAGCTTTGACAGGGATTCTACTAATGGCTACACCTTC. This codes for CASSFDRDSTNGYTF. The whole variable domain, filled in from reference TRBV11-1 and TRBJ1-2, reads EAEVAQSPRYKITEKSQAVAFWCDPISGHATLYWYRQILGQGPELLVQFQDESVVDDSQLPKDRFSAERLKGVDSTLKIQPAELGDSAMYLCASSFDRDSTNGYTFGSGTRLTVV.

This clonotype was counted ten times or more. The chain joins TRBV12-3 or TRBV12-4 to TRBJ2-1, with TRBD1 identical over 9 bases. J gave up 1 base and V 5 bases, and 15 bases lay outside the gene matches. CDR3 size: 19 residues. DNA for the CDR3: TGTGCCAGCAGTCCAGCCCGGGACAGGGCTCCCGTTTCCTACAATGAGCAGTTCTTC. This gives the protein CASSPARDRAPVSYNEQFF.

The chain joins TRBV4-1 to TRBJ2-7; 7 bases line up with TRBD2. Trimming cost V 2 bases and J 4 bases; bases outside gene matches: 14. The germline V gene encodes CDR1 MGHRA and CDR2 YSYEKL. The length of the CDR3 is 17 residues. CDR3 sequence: CASSQNTGTTLSYEQYF. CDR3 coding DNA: TGCGCCAGCAGCCAAAATACCGGGACTACACTCTCTTACGAGCAGTACTTC.

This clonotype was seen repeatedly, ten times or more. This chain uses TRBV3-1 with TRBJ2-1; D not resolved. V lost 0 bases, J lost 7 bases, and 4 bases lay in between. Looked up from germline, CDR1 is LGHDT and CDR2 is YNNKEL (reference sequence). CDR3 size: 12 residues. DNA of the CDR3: TGTGCCAGCAGCCAAGAGATTAATGAGCAGTTCTTC. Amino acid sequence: CASSQEINEQFF.

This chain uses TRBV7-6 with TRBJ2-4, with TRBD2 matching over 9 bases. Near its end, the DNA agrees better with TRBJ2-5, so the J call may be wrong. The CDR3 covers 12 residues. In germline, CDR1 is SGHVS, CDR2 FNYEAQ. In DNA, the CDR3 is TGTGCCGCGGGAGGGGTCAGGGAGACCCAGTACTTC. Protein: CAAGGVRETQYF.

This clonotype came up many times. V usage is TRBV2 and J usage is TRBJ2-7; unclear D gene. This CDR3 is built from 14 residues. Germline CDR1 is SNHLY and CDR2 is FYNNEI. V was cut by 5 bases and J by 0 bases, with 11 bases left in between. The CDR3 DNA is TGTGCCAGCAGTAAAAGATCGGGCTCCTACGAGCAGTACTTC. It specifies CASSKRSGSYEQYF.

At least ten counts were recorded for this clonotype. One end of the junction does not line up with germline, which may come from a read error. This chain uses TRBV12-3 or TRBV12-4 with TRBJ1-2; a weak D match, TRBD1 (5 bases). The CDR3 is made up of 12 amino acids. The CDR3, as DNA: TGTGCCAGCGGGCAGGGCAACTCTGGCTACACCTTC. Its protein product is CASGQGNSGYTF.

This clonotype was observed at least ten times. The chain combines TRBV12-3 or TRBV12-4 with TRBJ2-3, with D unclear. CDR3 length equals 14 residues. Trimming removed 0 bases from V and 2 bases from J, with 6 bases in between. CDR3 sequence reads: CASSLAAVTDTQYF. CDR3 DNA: TGTGCCAGCAGTTTAGCGGCAGTCACAGATACGCAGTATTTT.

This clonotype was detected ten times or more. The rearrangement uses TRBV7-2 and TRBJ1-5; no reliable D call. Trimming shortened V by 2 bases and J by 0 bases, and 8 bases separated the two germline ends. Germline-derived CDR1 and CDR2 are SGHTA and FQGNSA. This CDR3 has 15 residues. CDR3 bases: TGTGCCAGCAGCTTAAGCTTGTATAGCAATCAGCCCCAGCATTTT. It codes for CASSLSLYSNQPQHF. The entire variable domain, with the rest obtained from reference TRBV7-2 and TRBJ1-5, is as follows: GAGVSQSPSNKVTEKGKDVELRCDPISGHTALYWYRQSLGQGLEFLIYFQGNSAPDKSGLPSDRFSAERTGGSVSTLTIQRTQQEDSAVYLCASSLSLYSNQPQHFGDGTRLSIL.